A single T cell receptor (beta chain) is shown here with its context. The data were obtained in a study of cytomegalovirus exposure and HLA in healthy donors. The J segment lost 5 bases and the V segment lost 1 base, leaving 14 bases of the junction unmatched. This CDR3 region has 18 residues. Germline CDR1 SGHTA, CDR2 FQGNSA. 60 Vbeta and 13 Jbeta primers were used in PCR. Authors' methods: Later, an analysis found approximately 80 million unique TCR beta chains, and around 10 million of these were shared. Only in-frame clones appear in the TCRdb table, and some are missing; sequencing was by immunoSEQ multiplex PCR. V, J and clone size reflect that table, while D and trimming were determined from the DNA. The sample has roughly 100,000 clones, 60% to 80% seen once.

This TCR came from a man aged 25 to 40 in good health and CMV-seronegative. Sequenced material: PBMCs. The J gene is TRBJ2-1, the V gene TRBV7-2, with TRBD2 matching 7 bases. CDR3 bases: TGTGCCAGCAGCTTAGTAGGCTTCGGACTAGGGTCCCACAATGAGCAGTTCTTC. Amino acids: CASSLVGFGLGSHNEQFF.